This T cell receptor beta chain was sequenced for a study of blood T cell repertoires in COVID-19. In the study overall: Samples came from the United States, Italy and Spain, spanning acute and convalescent COVID-19.

Generated by immunoSEQ multiplex PCR, the TCRdb table keeps only in-frame clones and is missing some. The sample has 310,000 or so clones, roughly 90% seen once. From germline, CDR1 is MDHEN and CDR2 SYDVKM. CDR3 length: 17 residues. The J segment lost 0 bases and the V segment lost 7 bases, leaving 15 bases of the junction unmatched. Sequencing input: peripheral blood. The source of this sequence is a woman in her fifties or sixties with active or convalescent COVID-19. V is TRBV28 and J is TRBJ2-7; 7 nucleotides agree with TRBD1. The CDR3 DNA reads TGTGCCAGCACCACGGGCGACCAGGGACAGAGCTCCTACGAGCAGTACTTC. This encodes CASTTGDQGQSSYEQYF.